A selection of T cell receptor beta chains follows, all from one sample in a study of T cell repertoires in cytomegalovirus infection. For these receptors, no antigen is known. Each CDR3 protein is one row after TCRdb ran MiXCR on the reads. This repertoire shows roughly 500,000 distinct CDR3 sequences, 33% found once; its top ten account for under 20%. This material consisted of cultured PBMCs, taken from culture after CMV antigen stimulation. Receptors originate from a human donor in good health (CMV status not recorded). Some clones in this sample may be carry-over from other donors' samples. Each CDR3 is given with its conserved first and last residue. The D gene is left open where the match is weak. Clone size is given for some rows only: seen once, a few or many times, or a class if the clone is expanded.

size	V	D	J	CDR3	DNA
.	TRBV28	.	TRBJ2-3	CASSLPSLSADTQYF	TGTGCCAGCAGTTTACCTAGCCTCTCCGCAGATACGCAGTATTTT
few	TRBV7-6	.	TRBJ2-2	CASSRPGQGASGRNTGELFF	TGTGCCAGCAGCCGTCCGGGACAGGGCGCCAGCGGGAGGAACACCGGGGAGCTGTTTTTT
.	TRBV27	TRBD2	TRBJ2-1	CASSELAGAYNVQFF	TGTGCCAGCAGTGAACTAGCGGGAGCCTACAATGTGCAGTTCTTC
few	TRBV5-1	.	TRBJ2-5	CASSLEAGVAVTQYF	TGCGCCAGCAGCTTGGAGGCAGGGGTCGCGGTTACCCAGTACTTC
.	TRBV20-1	.	TRBJ1-4	CSAREVGPPDGLFF	TGCAGTGCTAGAGAAGTAGGGCCTCCGGATGGACTGTTTTTT
.	TRBV11-2	TRBD1	TRBJ1-6	CASSPGQTNSPLHF	TGTGCCAGCAGCCCGGGACAGACCAATTCACCCCTCCACTTT
.	TRBV7-9	.	TRBJ2-5	CASSPRMGWETQYF	TGTGCCAGCAGCCCCCGGATGGGATGGGAGACCCAGTACTTC
.	TRBV25-1	.	TRBJ1-1	CASSDGPRTRKNTEAFF	TGTGCCAGCAGCGATGGACCGAGGACGCGAAAGAACACTGAAGCTTTCTTT
few	TRBV6-1	.	TRBJ1-1	CASLVNTEAFF	TGTGCCAGCCTGGTAAACACTGAAGCTTTCTTT
few	TRBV28	.	TRBJ1-1	CASTLFGENTEAFF	TGTGCCAGCACCTTATTTGGGGAGAACACTGAAGCTTTCTTT
.	TRBV20-1	.	TRBJ1-1	CSARDGDMNTEAFF	TGCAGTGCTAGAGATGGGGACATGAACACTGAAGCTTTCTTT
.	TRBV27	.	TRBJ2-3	CASSLAGGADTQYF	TGTGCCAGCAGTTTAGCGGGCGGGGCAGATACGCAGTATTTT
many	TRBV12-3/TRBV12-4	TRBD1	TRBJ1-2	CASSRQQGNYGYTF	TGTGCCAGCAGCCGACAACAGGGGAACTATGGCTACACCTTC
few	TRBV5-1	.	TRBJ1-1	CASSSRTETPEAFF	TGCGCCAGCAGCTCCAGGACAGAGACCCCTGAAGCTTTCTTT
.	TRBV7-2	.	TRBJ2-2	CASWRRDSNTGELFF	TGTGCCAGCTGGAGGCGGGACAGCAACACCGGGGAGCTGTTTTTT
few	TRBV4-3	TRBD2	TRBJ2-5	CASSQDGTGTSGSVGETQYF	TGCGCCAGCAGCCAAGATGGGACCGGGACTAGCGGGAGTGTAGGAGAGACCCAGTACTTC
many	TRBV7-2	.	TRBJ2-3	CASSLSATPPVDTQYF	TGTGCCAGCAGCTTATCCGCTACGCCTCCTGTTGATACGCAGTATTTT
few	TRBV7-9	.	TRBJ2-2	CASSAASGESVYTGELFF	TGTGCCAGCAGCGCAGCGTCGGGGGAGAGTGTGTACACCGGGGAGCTGTTTTTT
.	TRBV7-3	.	TRBJ1-1	CASSSLLGFMNTEAFF	TGTGCCAGCAGCTCCCTCCTCGGATTCATGAACACTGAAGCTTTCTTT
.	TRBV5-1	.	TRBJ2-2	CASSLAAVNTGELFF	TGCGCCAGCAGCTTGGCCGCGGTGAACACCGGGGAGCTGTTTTTT
.	TRBV7-2	.	TRBJ2-3	CASSLRVGGTTDTQYF	TGTGCCAGCAGCTTAAGGGTCGGCGGAACCACAGATACGCAGTATTTT
few	TRBV7-8	.	TRBJ1-6	CASSLEVGVRRSPLHF	TGTGCCAGCAGCTTAGAGGTTGGGGTCAGGCGCTCACCCCTCCACTTT
many	TRBV7-9	.	TRBJ2-1	CASSPHFGTSHNEQFF	TGTGCCAGCAGCCCGCATTTTGGGACTTCCCACAATGAGCAGTTCTTC
.	TRBV6-5	.	TRBJ1-3	CASSPTEAGNTIYF	TGTGCCAGCAGCCCGACTGAAGCTGGAAACACCATATATTTT
few	TRBV7-2	.	TRBJ2-3	CASSLAEYGTDTQYF	TGTGCCAGCAGCTTAGCGGAGTACGGCACAGATACGCAGTATTTT
.	TRBV5-1	.	TRBJ2-3	CASSLGVQQYF	TGCGCCAGCAGCTTGGGCGTCCAGCAGTATTTT
few	TRBV19	TRBD1	TRBJ2-3	CASSRDSATDTQYF	TGTGCCAGTAGCAGGGACAGTGCCACAGATACGCAGTATTTT
.	TRBV12-3/TRBV12-4	TRBD2	TRBJ2-3	CASSFGGGRVDTQYF	TGTGCCAGCAGTTTCGGAGGCGGGAGGGTAGATACGCAGTATTTT
few	TRBV13	TRBD2	TRBJ2-2	CASSTPSGGFTGELFF	TGTGCCAGCAGCACCCCTAGCGGGGGGTTCACCGGGGAGCTGTTTTTT
.	TRBV7-6	.	TRBJ2-2	CASSLDGPTGELFF	TGTGCCAGCAGCTTAGATGGGCCCACCGGGGAGCTGTTTTTT
.	TRBV2	.	TRBJ1-2	CASVAGADFGYTF	TGTGCCAGCGTGGCGGGGGCGGATTTTGGCTACACCTTC
.	TRBV20-1	.	TRBJ2-2	CSAQIPGPGELFF	TGCAGTGCCCAGATTCCGGGACCCGGGGAGCTGTTTTTT
few	TRBV7-2	TRBD1	TRBJ1-5	CASSLRQGEQPQHF	TGTGCCAGCAGCTTGAGACAGGGCGAACAGCCCCAGCATTTT
few	TRBV27	TRBD1	TRBJ1-4	CASSPSLGNRGEKLFF	TGTGCCAGCAGCCCAAGCCTAGGAAACAGGGGGGAAAAACTGTTTTTT
.	TRBV12-3/TRBV12-4	.	TRBJ2-3	CASTPTRTDTQYF	TGTGCCAGCACCCCGACCAGGACAGATACGCAGTATTTT
.	TRBV7-9	.	TRBJ2-3	CASSPKSTDTQYF	TGTGCCAGCAGCCCGAAATCGACAGATACGCAGTATTTT
many	TRBV7-2	.	TRBJ2-4	CASSPSRLKNIQYF	TGTGCCAGCAGTCCCTCCAGACTTAAAAACATTCAGTACTTC
.	TRBV6-1	TRBD2	TRBJ2-3	CASKGTSGRGSDTQYF	TGTGCCAGCAAGGGGACTAGCGGGAGGGGGTCAGATACGCAGTATTTT
many	TRBV7-2	TRBD2	TRBJ2-1	CASSPGGAGGDEQFF	TGTGCCAGCAGCCCGGGCGGAGCGGGAGGGGATGAGCAGTTCTTC
.	TRBV19	.	TRBJ2-4	CASSTPLRRDLAKRGIQYF	TGTGCCAGTAGTACACCCCTAAGAAGGGATCTTGCTAAAAGGGGCATTCAGTACTTC
few	TRBV7-2	.	TRBJ2-1	CASSFGGRPNEQFF	TGTGCCAGCAGCTTTGGGGGGAGGCCCAATGAGCAGTTCTTC
.	TRBV7-2	TRBD2	TRBJ2-1	CASSQAGSSYNEQFF	TGTGCCAGCAGCCAAGCGGGAAGCTCCTACAATGAGCAGTTCTTC
.	TRBV7-2	TRBD1	TRBJ1-2	CASSLDGTGLQGYTF	TGTGCCAGCAGCTTAGACGGGACAGGACTACAAGGCTACACCTTC
.	TRBV7-2	TRBD1	TRBJ1-5	CASSLRQGTLQPQHF	TGTGCCAGCAGCCTCCGACAGGGTACTCTACAGCCCCAGCATTTT
.	TRBV7-2	TRBD1	TRBJ1-5	CASSSGQTGNQPQHF	TGTGCCAGCAGCTCGGGACAGACGGGCAATCAGCCCCAGCATTTT
.	TRBV20-1	.	TRBJ2-3	CSAQPDSLRSTDTQYF	TGCAGTGCTCAGCCCGACTCCCTGAGGAGCACAGATACGCAGTATTTT
few	TRBV24-1	.	TRBJ1-2	CATSDHKGYGYTF	TGTGCCACCAGTGACCACAAAGGCTATGGCTACACCTTC
.	TRBV20-1	TRBD2	TRBJ2-1	CSARGRTSVVNEQFF	TGCAGTGCTAGAGGTAGGACTAGCGTTGTCAATGAGCAGTTCTTC
few	TRBV7-9	TRBD1	TRBJ1-1	CASIMLLGTVGGTEAFF	TGTGCCAGCATCATGCTGCTGGGGACAGTCGGGGGCACTGAAGCTTTCTTT
many	TRBV7-2	.	TRBJ1-1	CASSLSAAMNTEAFF	TGTGCCAGCAGCTTATCGGCCGCGATGAACACTGAAGCTTTCTTT
.	TRBV11-2	.	TRBJ2-7	CASSFESGLLGQYF	TGTGCCAGCAGCTTCGAATCCGGACTTCTGGGGCAGTACTTC
.	TRBV28	TRBD2	TRBJ2-1	CASSHTSGSYNEQFF	TGTGCCAGCAGTCATACTAGCGGCTCCTACAATGAGCAGTTCTTC
.	TRBV7-3	.	TRBJ2-7	CASSQRREGEQYF	TGTGCCAGCAGCCAGAGGCGCGAGGGAGAGCAGTACTTC
.	TRBV2	.	TRBJ2-3	CASSEARQYRASTDTQYF	TGTGCCAGCAGTGAAGCGCGTCAGTACCGTGCTAGCACAGATACGCAGTATTTT
many	TRBV7-2	.	TRBJ1-1	CASSLYGSEAFF	TGTGCCAGCAGCTTATACGGTTCTGAAGCTTTCTTT
once	TRBV28	TRBD2	TRBJ2-1	CASSPAGTSDEQFF	TGTGCCAGCAGTCCAGCCGGGACTAGCGATGAGCAGTTCTTC
.	TRBV11-1	.	TRBJ2-1	CASSFPGASGFYNEQFF	TGTGCCAGCAGCTTTCCAGGGGCTAGCGGCTTCTACAATGAGCAGTTCTTC
.	TRBV7-9	.	TRBJ2-7	CASTSANYEQYF	TGTGCCAGCACTAGCGCCAACTACGAGCAGTACTTC